The 18 T cell receptor beta chains reported below all come from one sample, sequenced in a study of blood T cell repertoires in COVID-19. Using immunoSEQ multiplex PCR, the repertoire was profiled, and TCRdb retains in-frame clones only, with some absent. The sample carries hundreds of thousands of clones, approximately 91% recorded once. The sequenced sample consisted of peripheral blood. These receptors were collected from a man in his fifties or sixties who had recovered from COVID-19.

The rearrangement uses TRBV7-3 and TRBJ1-2, with 8 positions matching TRBD1. The CDR3 length is 15 residues. CDR1 is SGHTA, CDR2 FQGTGA, per germline. Unmatched junction bases numbered 10, after V lost 5 bases and J lost 5 bases. The CDR3 sequence is CASSPGPGGEYGYTF. CDR3 nucleotides: TGTGCCAGCAGCCCGGGCCCAGGGGGCGAATATGGCTACACCTTC.

Only one count was recorded for this clone. The chain recombines TRBV7-3 with TRBJ2-3; D is undetermined. Trimming removed 5 bases at V and 2 bases at J, with 8 bases between. This CDR3 spans 13 amino acids. Germline V gene sequence: CDR1 SGHTA, CDR2 FQGTGA. CDR3 loop: CASSASFTDTQYF. For the CDR3, the DNA is TGTGCCAGCAGCGCTAGTTTCACAGATACGCAGTATTTT.

This rearrangement joins TRBV5-6 to TRBJ1-1; D gene ambiguous. Germline CDR1 is SGHDT and CDR2 is YYEEEE. Between the trimmed V and J ends, which lost 5 bases and 3 bases, there was a span of 14 bases. The CDR3 spans 14 residues. CDR3 residues: CASRSYGSDTEAFF. The CDR3 DNA follows: TGTGCCAGCAGGAGCTATGGTTCGGACACTGAAGCTTTCTTT.

The V call is TRBV5-1, the J call TRBJ1-6; D gene unclear. CDR1 is SGHRS, CDR2 YFSETQ, per germline. The CDR3 is 13 amino acids. The germline V and J ends were trimmed by 4 bases and 14 bases, with 16 bases remaining between them. The CDR3 DNA reads as TGCGCCAGCAGCCCCGGGATGGGTACGGCCCTCCACTTT. Its translation: CASSPGMGTALHF.

This sequence joins TRBV3-1 (or the pseudogene TRBV3-2) and TRBJ1-1; 7 bases are a match to TRBD1. This CDR3 comprises 14 residues. Trimming at V came to 7 bases and at J to 5 bases, leaving 10 bases not matched to a gene. CDR1 is LGHDT and CDR2 is YNNKEL in the germline V gene (reference sequence). Written as DNA, the CDR3 is TGTGCCAGCAACGACAGGGCGGTGGGGACTGAAGCTTTCTTT. Translation: CASNDRAVGTEAFF.

This sequence joins TRBV6-2 or TRBV6-3 and TRBJ2-3; TRBD1 might be the D (6 bases). The V and J ends lost 2 bases and 2 bases respectively, with 8 bases between them. In germline, CDR1 is MNHEY, CDR2 SVGEGT. The CDR3 length is 14 residues. The CDR3 loop reads CASSYGQSTDTQYF. CDR3 nucleotide sequence: TGTGCCAGCAGTTACGGACAGTCCACAGATACGCAGTATTTT.

The CDR3 DNA reads TGTGCCAGCAGTTCCCAAGAGGGTGGATACGAGCAGTACTTC. Protein product: CASSSQEGGYEQYF. The chain links TRBV6-5 to TRBJ2-7; tentative D call: TRBD2 (5 bases). Germline assignment: CDR1 MNHEY and CDR2 SVGAGI. Trimming stripped 4 bases from V and 4 bases from J, with 14 bases between. The CDR3 length is 14 residues.

This chain uses TRBV20-1 with TRBJ2-3; TRBD1 is a possible D gene (5 bases). CDR1 is DFQATT and CDR2 is SNEGSKA in the germline V gene (reference sequence). The CDR3 is 10 amino acids. This CDR3 reads CSVRADTQYF. The CDR3 nucleotides read TGCAGCGTCAGGGCAGATACGCAGTATTTT.

J is TRBJ2-5 and V is TRBV5-1; the D is unclear. Germline CDR1 SGHRS, CDR2 YFSETQ. This CDR3 region has 13 residues. Trimming left V 4 bases short and J 2 bases short, with 9 bases between. The CDR3 region is CASSTGYQETQYF. CDR3 DNA sequence: TGCGCCAGCAGCACCGGGTATCAAGAGACCCAGTACTTC.

The chain is built from TRBV19 and TRBJ1-2, with 7 bases matching TRBD1. Germline CDR1 is LNHDA and CDR2 is SQIVND (reference sequence). This CDR3 region has 13 residues. V lost 4 bases to trimming and J lost 8 bases; unmatched junction nucleotides: 7. CDR3 in amino acids: CASSTWDSPGYTF. The CDR3 DNA reads TGTGCCAGTAGTACCTGGGACAGCCCGGGCTACACCTTC.

This chain uses TRBV18 with TRBJ2-7, with TRBD1 matching over 10 bases. In germline, CDR1 is KGHSH, CDR2 LQKENI. J was trimmed by 4 bases and V by 3 bases; bases with no gene match: 6. The CDR3 is 15 amino acids. CDR3 loop: CASSPPGQGRYEQYF. The CDR3 nucleotides read TGTGCCAGCTCACCTCCGGGACAGGGGAGGTACGAGCAGTACTTC.

V usage is TRBV6-4 and J usage is TRBJ1-2; D uncertain. The V gene lost 0 bases and the J gene lost 5 bases, with 7 bases spanning the gap. There are 13 residues in the CDR3. Per the germline V gene, CDR1 is MRHNA and CDR2 is SNTAGT. CDR3 region: CASSDSPGYGYTF. CDR3 in DNA: TGTGCCAGCAGTGACTCACCAGGATATGGCTACACCTTC.

This clone was observed a single time. The chain has TRBV2 and TRBJ1-4; 8 bases fit TRBD1. J lost 8 bases, V lost 1 base, and 9 bases had no gene match. Germline values: CDR1 SNHLY, CDR2 FYNNEI. CDR3 length: 16 residues. As DNA, the CDR3 is TGTGCCAGCAGTGAAGGGGGAGGACAGGGAGACGAAAAACTGTTTTTT. Its translation: CASSEGGGQGDEKLFF.

This clone appeared a single time. The chain is built from TRBV24-1 and TRBJ2-1; 9 nucleotides agree with TRBD1. The ends lost 9 bases at V and 1 base at J; junction bases unmatched: 3. CDR3 length equals 14 residues. The germline CDR1 and CDR2 sequences are KGHDR and SFDVKD. The CDR3 region is CATGTGRSYNEQFF. CDR3 bases: TGTGCCACCGGGACAGGGCGATCCTACAATGAGCAGTTCTTC.

The sample holds a few counts of this clone. The V gene is TRBV27, the J gene TRBJ2-7, with 7 bases aligning to TRBD1. J was trimmed by 3 bases and V by 5 bases; bases with no gene match: 7. The germline gives CDR1 MNHEY, CDR2 SMNVEV (reference sequence). CDR3 length: 14 amino acids. Here the CDR3 DNA reads TGTGCCAGCAGTAGCACAGGGGACATCTACGAGCAGTACTTC. Encoded protein: CASSSTGDIYEQYF.

This chain links TRBV5-4 with TRBJ2-3; the match to TRBD2 covers 9 bases. The CDR3 is 16 residues long. The germline V gene has CDR1 SGHNT and CDR2 YYREEE (reference sequence). Trimming removed 0 bases from V and 4 bases from J; junction bases left unmatched: 6. Here the CDR3 DNA reads TGTGCCAGCAGCTTGGCCGCGGGAGGGATATCAGATACGCAGTATTTT. Amino acids: CASSLAAGGISDTQYF.

The gene calls are TRBV19 and TRBJ2-3; the match to TRBD2 covers 11 bases. Germline-derived CDR1 and CDR2 are LNHDA and SQIVND (reference sequence). The length of the CDR3 is 15 residues. Trimming cost V 3 bases and J 5 bases; bases outside gene matches: 4. CDR3 amino acids: CASSISGRVGDTQYF. CDR3 coding DNA: TGTGCCAGTAGTATTAGCGGGAGGGTTGGAGATACGCAGTATTTT.

CDR3 DNA: TGTGCCAGCAGCTTAGACAGGGGATATCAATCGGAGCAGTACTTC. Its translation is CASSLDRGYQSEQYF. J is TRBJ2-7 and V is TRBV11-2; TRBD1 might be the D (6 bases). The CDR3 is 15 amino acids. Germline CDR1 and CDR2: SGHAT and FQNNGV. V was clipped by 0 bases and J by 7 bases, with 16 bases between them.